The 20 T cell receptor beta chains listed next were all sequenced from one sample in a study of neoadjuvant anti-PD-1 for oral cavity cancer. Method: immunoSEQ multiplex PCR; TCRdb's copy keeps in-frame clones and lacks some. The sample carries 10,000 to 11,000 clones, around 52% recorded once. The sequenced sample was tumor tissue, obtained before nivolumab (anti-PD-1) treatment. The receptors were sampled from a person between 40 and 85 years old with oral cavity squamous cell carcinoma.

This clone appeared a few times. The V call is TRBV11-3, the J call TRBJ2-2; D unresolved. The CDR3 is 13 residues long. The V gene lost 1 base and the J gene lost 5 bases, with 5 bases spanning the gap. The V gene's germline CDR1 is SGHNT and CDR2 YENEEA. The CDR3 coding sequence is TGTGCCAGCAGCTTAGGGCCGACCGGGGAGCTGTTTTTT. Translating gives CASSLGPTGELFF.

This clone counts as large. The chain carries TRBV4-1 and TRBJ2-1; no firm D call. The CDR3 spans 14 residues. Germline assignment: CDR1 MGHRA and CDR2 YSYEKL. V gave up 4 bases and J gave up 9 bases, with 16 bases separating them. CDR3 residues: CASSPQVGWGEQFF. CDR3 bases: TGCGCCAGCAGCCCCCAGGTGGGGTGGGGTGAGCAGTTCTTC.

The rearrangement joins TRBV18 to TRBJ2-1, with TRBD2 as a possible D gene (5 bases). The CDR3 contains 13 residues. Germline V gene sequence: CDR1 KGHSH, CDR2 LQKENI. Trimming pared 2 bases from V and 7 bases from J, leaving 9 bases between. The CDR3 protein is CASSPGERNEQFF. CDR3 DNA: TGTGCCAGCTCACCAGGTGAGCGGAATGAGCAGTTCTTC. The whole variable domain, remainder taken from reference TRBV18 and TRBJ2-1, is NAGVMQNPRHLVRRRGQEARLRCSPMKGHSHVYWYRQLPEEGLKFMVYLQKENIIDESGMPKERFSAEFPKEGPSILRIQQVVRGDSAAYFCASSPGERNEQFFGPGTRLTVL.

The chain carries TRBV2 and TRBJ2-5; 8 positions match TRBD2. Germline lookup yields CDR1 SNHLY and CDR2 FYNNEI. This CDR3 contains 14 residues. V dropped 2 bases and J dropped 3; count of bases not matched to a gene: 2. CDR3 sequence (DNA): TGTGCCAGCAGTGAATACGGGGGGGAAGAGACCCAGTACTTC. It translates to CASSEYGGEETQYF.

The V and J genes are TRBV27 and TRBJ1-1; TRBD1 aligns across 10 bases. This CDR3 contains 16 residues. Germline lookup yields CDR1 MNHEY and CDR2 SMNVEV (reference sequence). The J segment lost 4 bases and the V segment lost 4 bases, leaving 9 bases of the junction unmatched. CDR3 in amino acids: CASSSSRQGATTEAFF. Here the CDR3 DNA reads TGTGCCAGCAGTTCCAGCCGACAGGGGGCGACCACTGAAGCTTTCTTT.

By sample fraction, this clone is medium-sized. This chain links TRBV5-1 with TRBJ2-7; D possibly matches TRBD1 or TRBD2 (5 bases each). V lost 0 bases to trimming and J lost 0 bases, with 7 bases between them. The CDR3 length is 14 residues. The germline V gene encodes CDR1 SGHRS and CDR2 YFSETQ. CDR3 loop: CASSLAGSSYEQYF. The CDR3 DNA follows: TGCGCCAGCAGCTTGGCAGGGAGCTCCTACGAGCAGTACTTC.

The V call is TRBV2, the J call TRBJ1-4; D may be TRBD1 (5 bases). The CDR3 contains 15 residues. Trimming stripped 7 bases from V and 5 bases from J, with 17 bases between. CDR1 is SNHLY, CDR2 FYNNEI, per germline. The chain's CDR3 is CASTLRGGPNEKLFF. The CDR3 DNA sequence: TGTGCCAGCACCCTACGGGGGGGACCCAATGAAAAACTGTTTTTT.

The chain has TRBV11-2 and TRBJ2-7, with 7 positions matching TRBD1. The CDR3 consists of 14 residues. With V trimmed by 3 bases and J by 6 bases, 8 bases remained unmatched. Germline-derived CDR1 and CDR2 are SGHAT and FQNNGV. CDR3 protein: CASSFTGTVVEQYF. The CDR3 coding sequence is TGTGCCAGCAGCTTTACCGGGACAGTGGTCGAGCAGTACTTC.

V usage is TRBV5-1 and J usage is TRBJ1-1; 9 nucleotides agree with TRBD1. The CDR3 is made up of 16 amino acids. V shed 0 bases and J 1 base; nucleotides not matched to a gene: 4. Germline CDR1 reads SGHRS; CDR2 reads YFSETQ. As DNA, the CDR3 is TGCGCCAGCAGCTTGGGTGGGGGACAGGGGAACACTGAAGCTTTCTTT. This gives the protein CASSLGGGQGNTEAFF.

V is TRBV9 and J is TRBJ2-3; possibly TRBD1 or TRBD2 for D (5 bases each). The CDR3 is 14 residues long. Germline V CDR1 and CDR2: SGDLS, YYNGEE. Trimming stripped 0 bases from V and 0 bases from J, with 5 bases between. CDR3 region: CASSVGGSTDTQYF. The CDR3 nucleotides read TGTGCCAGCAGCGTAGGGGGGAGCACAGATACGCAGTATTTT.

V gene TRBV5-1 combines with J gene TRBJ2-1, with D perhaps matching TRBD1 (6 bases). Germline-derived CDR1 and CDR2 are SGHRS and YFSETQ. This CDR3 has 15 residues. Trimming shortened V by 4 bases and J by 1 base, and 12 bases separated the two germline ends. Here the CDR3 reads CASSLTGSSYNEQFF. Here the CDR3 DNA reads TGCGCCAGCAGCCTAACAGGGTCGTCCTACAATGAGCAGTTCTTC.

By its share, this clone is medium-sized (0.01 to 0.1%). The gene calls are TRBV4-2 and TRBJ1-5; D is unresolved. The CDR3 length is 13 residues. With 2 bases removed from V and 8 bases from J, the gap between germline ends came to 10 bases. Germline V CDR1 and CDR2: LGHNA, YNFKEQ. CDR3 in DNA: TGTGCCAGCAGCCAAAGAAATTGGGAGCCCCAGCATTTT. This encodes CASSQRNWEPQHF.

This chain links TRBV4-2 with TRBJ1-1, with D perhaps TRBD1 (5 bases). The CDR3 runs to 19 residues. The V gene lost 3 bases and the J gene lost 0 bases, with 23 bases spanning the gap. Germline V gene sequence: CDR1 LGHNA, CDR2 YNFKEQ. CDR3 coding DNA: TGTGCCAGCAGCCAGGTGACAGTGAACTTTATAAGCATGAACACTGAAGCTTTCTTT. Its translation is CASSQVTVNFISMNTEAFF.

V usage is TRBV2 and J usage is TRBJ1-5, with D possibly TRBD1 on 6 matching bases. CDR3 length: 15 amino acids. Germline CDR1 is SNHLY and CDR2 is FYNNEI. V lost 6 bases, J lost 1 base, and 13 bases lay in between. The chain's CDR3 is CASSSQGTSNQPQHF. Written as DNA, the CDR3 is TGTGCCAGCAGCTCACAGGGTACGAGCAATCAGCCCCAGCATTTT.

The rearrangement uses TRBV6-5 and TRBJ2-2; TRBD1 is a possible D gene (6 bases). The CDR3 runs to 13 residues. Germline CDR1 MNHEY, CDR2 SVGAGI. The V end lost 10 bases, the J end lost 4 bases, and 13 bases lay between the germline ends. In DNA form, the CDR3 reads TGTGCCACCAACAGGGTTGCCACCGGGGAGCTGTTTTTT. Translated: CATNRVATGELFF.

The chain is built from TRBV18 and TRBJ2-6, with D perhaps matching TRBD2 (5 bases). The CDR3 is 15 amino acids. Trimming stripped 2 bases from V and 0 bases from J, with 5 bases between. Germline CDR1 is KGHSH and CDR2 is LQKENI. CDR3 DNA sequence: TGTGCCAGCTCACCAGGGAGCTCTGGGGCCAACGTCCTGACTTTC. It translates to CASSPGSSGANVLTF.

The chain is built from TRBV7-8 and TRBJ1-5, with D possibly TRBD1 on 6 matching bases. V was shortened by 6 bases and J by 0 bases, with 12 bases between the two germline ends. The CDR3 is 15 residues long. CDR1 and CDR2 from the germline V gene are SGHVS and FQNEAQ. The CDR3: CASSYTGISNQPQHF. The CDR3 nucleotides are TGTGCCAGCAGTTATACAGGGATTAGCAATCAGCCCCAGCATTTT.

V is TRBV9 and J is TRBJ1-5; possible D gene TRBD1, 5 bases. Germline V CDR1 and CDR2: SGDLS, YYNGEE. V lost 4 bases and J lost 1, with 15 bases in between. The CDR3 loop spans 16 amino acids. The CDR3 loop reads CASSPEGGGSNQPQHF. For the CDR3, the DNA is TGTGCCAGCAGCCCAGAGGGCGGGGGGAGCAATCAGCCCCAGCATTTT.

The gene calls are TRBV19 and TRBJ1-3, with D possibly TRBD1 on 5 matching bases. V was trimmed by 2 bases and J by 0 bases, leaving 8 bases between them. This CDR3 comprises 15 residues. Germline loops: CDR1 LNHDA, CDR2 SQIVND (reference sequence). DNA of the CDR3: TGTGCCAGTAGTATACCAGGGTCCTCTGGAAACACCATATATTTT. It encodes CASSIPGSSGNTIYF.

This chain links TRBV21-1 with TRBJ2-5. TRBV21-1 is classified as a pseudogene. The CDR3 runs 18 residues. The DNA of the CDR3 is TGTGCCAGCAGCAAACCCAACCCCGCAACCCCGGAACGCCAGACCCAGTACTTC. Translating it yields CASSKPNPATPERQTQYF.